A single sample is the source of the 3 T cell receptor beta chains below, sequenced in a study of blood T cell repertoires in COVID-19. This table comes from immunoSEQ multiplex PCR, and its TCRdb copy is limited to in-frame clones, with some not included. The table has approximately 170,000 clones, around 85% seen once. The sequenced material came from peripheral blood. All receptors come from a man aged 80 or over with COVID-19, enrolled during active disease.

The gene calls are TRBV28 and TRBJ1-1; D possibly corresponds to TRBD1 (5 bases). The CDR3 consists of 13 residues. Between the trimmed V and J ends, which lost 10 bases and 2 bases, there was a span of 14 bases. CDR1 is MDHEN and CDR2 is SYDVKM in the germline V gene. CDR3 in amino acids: CAIEGAVNTEAFF. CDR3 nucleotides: TGTGCCATAGAAGGGGCGGTAAACACTGAAGCTTTCTTT.

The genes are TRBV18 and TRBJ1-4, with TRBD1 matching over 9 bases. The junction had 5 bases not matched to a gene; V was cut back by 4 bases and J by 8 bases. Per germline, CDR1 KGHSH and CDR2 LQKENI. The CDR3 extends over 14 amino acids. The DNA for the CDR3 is TGTGCCAGCTCACGAACAGGGGGCCGGGAAAAACTGTTTTTT. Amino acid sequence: CASSRTGGREKLFF.

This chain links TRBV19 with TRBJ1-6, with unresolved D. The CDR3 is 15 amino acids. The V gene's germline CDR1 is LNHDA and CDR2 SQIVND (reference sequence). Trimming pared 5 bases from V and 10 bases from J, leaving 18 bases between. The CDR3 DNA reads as TGTGCCAGTAGTTCCCGGGAAGCCCTTTGGTCACCCCTCCACTTT. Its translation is CASSSREALWSPLHF.